Following are 30 T cell receptor beta chains from one sample sequenced in a study of T cells expressing NK-cell markers. Reanalyzing the 5' RACE reads, TCRdb keeps one entry per CDR3 protein, without DNA. This sample lists 250,000 to 300,000 distinct CDR3 sequences; its ten largest clones have around 0.37%. The sample taken for sequencing was blood T cells: a sorted CD56 or NKG2C T cell subset, CD4+ or CD8+ T cells, or bulk PBMC T cells (not recorded which). These TCRs come from a young man in good health.

The chain combines TRBV29-1 with TRBJ2-7; TCRdb gives TRBD1 as the D gene, but with no DNA this cannot be confirmed. The CDR3 is 15 amino acids. CDR1 and CDR2 from the germline V gene are SQVTM and ANQGSEA. This chain's CDR3 is CSVVETGGISYEQYF.

This rearrangement joins TRBV24-1 to TRBJ2-1; the TRBD1 assignment by TCRdb is unverifiable without DNA. The CDR3 totals 16 residues. Germline CDR1 and CDR2: KGHDR and SFDVKD. CDR3 residues: CATSVRQGAAINEQFF.

The rearrangement joins TRBV18 to TRBJ2-5; TCRdb gives TRBD1 as the D gene, but with no DNA this cannot be confirmed. Per the germline V gene, CDR1 is KGHSH and CDR2 is LQKENI. The CDR3 extends over 12 amino acids. This CDR3 is CASSPMGQTQYF.

V gene TRBV4-1 combines with J gene TRBJ2-1; TCRdb proposes TRBD2, but this gene call is untestable without DNA. Germline V gene lookup returns CDR1 MGHRA and CDR2 YSYEKL. The CDR3 has 14 amino acids. CDR3 protein: CASSPGLAEDEQFF.

The CDR3 region is CASSLPGLNSYNEQFF. V is TRBV12-3 or TRBV12-4 and J is TRBJ2-1; there is no DNA to check the TCRdb D call of TRBD2. The CDR3 extends over 16 amino acids.

The V call is TRBV7-9, the J call TRBJ2-1; TCRdb outputs TRBD2, but without DNA this stays unchecked. The CDR3 is made up of 16 amino acids. CDR1 and CDR2 from the germline V gene are SEHNR and FQNEAQ (reference sequence). CDR3 sequence reads: CASSFFVRRDLNEQFF.

V and J are TRBV29-1 and TRBJ2-1; TCRdb indicates TRBD1, and absent DNA this call remains unverified. The CDR3 is made up of 11 amino acids. The germline V gene has CDR1 SQVTM and CDR2 ANQGSEA. CDR3 amino acids: CSGRGLNEQFF.

The V and J genes are TRBV12-3 or TRBV12-4 and TRBJ2-2; TCRdb designates TRBD1, a call that cannot be tested without DNA. The CDR3 extends over 16 amino acids. CDR3: CASSLPGQGIAGELFF.

The gene calls are TRBV20-1 and TRBJ2-3; checking the TCRdb D call of TRBD2 is not possible without DNA. This CDR3 is built from 15 residues. CDR1 DFQATT and CDR2 SNEGSKA come from the germline V gene (reference sequence). The CDR3 protein is CSAITSGSSTDTQYF.

The chain employs TRBV5-4 and TRBJ2-1. Germline CDR1 reads SGHNT; CDR2 reads YYREEE (reference sequence). The CDR3 length is 14 residues. CDR3 loop: CASSPKSSYNEQFF.

CDR3 protein: CASGGPRGETQYF. J is TRBJ2-5 and V is TRBV12-3 or TRBV12-4; TCRdb proposes TRBD2, but this gene call is untestable without DNA. The CDR3 covers 13 residues.

The genes are TRBV5-4 and TRBJ2-3; TCRdb designates TRBD2, a call that cannot be tested without DNA. The germline CDR1 and CDR2 sequences are SGHNT and YYREEE (reference sequence). This CDR3 is built from 14 residues. The CDR3 reads CASSREAGGPQQYF.

V gene TRBV10-3 combines with J gene TRBJ2-5; the TCRdb D gene call, TRBD2, has no DNA to confirm it. This CDR3 comprises 15 residues. CDR1 and CDR2 from the germline V gene are ENHRY and SYGVKD. The CDR3 sequence is CATNGLAGVQETQYF.

The chain uses TRBV6-5 and TRBJ1-5; the D call of TRBD1 rests on TCRdb alone, since no DNA is present to check it. CDR1 and CDR2 from the germline V gene are MNHEY and SVGAGI. The CDR3 contains 15 residues. CDR3 loop: CASSPGGSVGQPQHF.

The chain carries TRBV20-1 and TRBJ2-1; TCRdb designates TRBD2, a call that cannot be tested without DNA. This CDR3 contains 13 residues. The germline V gene has CDR1 DFQATT and CDR2 SNEGSKA (reference sequence). The CDR3 reads CSARPPGLAEQFF.

The chain combines TRBV6-5 with TRBJ2-5; TCRdb's D call, TRBD2, is unchecked because there is no DNA. The germline V gene has CDR1 MNHEY and CDR2 SVGAGI. The CDR3 contains 14 residues. CDR3 loop: CASSYGTSGGTQYF.

The rearrangement links TRBV2 to TRBJ2-3; TCRdb's assignment of TRBD2 cannot be checked, as there is no DNA. Per germline, CDR1 SNHLY and CDR2 FYNNEI. The CDR3 contains 12 residues. CDR3 region: CASSAKSGAQYF.

CDR3 region: CASSLQSGTGRETQYF. V usage is TRBV28 and J usage is TRBJ2-5; there is no DNA to check the TCRdb D call of TRBD1. Germline CDR1 is MDHEN and CDR2 is SYDVKM. The CDR3 runs to 16 residues. Filled out from reference TRBV28 and TRBJ2-5, the complete variable domain reads DVKVTQSSRYLVKRTGEKVFLECVQDMDHENMFWYRQDPGLGLRLIYFSYDVKMKEKGDIPEGYSVSREKKERFSLILESASTNQTSMYLCASSLQSGTGRETQYFGPGTRLLVL.

J is TRBJ2-5 and V is TRBV24-1; TCRdb outputs TRBD1, but without DNA this stays unchecked. Germline CDR1 and CDR2: KGHDR and SFDVKD. The CDR3 is made up of 14 amino acids. The CDR3 reads CATSLGAAGETQYF.

The V and J genes are TRBV6-2 or TRBV6-3 and TRBJ2-7; no DNA is available, so the TRBD1 call from TCRdb remains unchecked. The germline gives CDR1 MNHEY, CDR2 SVGEGT. This CDR3 spans 15 amino acids. Here the CDR3 reads CASIAGTQNLYEQYF.

This chain connects TRBV6-6 to TRBJ1-2; there is no DNA to check the TCRdb D call of TRBD1. Germline CDR1 and CDR2: MNHNY and SVGAGI (reference sequence). CDR3 size: 11 residues. The CDR3 protein is CASTGVGGYTF.

This chain uses TRBV29-1 with TRBJ2-3; absent DNA, TCRdb's TRBD2 call cannot be checked. Germline values: CDR1 SQVTM, CDR2 ANQGSEA. CDR3 size: 13 residues. The CDR3 sequence is CSVAAGVTDTQYF.

This chain uses TRBV29-1 with TRBJ2-1; without DNA, the TCRdb call of TRBD2 cannot be checked. The CDR3 is 15 amino acids. From germline, CDR1 is SQVTM and CDR2 ANQGSEA. The CDR3 sequence is CSVSRRLAGANEQFF.

The chain combines TRBV5-5 with TRBJ2-7. Germline lookup yields CDR1 SGHKS and CDR2 YYEKEE (reference sequence). This CDR3 is 14 amino acids long. The CDR3 here is CASSFSFTSYEQYF.

This chain uses TRBV29-1 with TRBJ2-1; TCRdb's D call, TRBD2, is unchecked because there is no DNA. Germline CDR1 is SQVTM and CDR2 is ANQGSEA. The CDR3 covers 12 residues. CDR3 residues: CSVAPSANEQFF.

J is TRBJ1-5 and V is TRBV29-1. Germline CDR1 SQVTM, CDR2 ANQGSEA. The CDR3 length is 12 residues. CDR3: CSAAGLNQPQHF.

The J gene is TRBJ1-5, the V gene TRBV23-1. TRBV23-1 is an open reading frame, and its role is uncertain. The CDR3 loop spans 13 amino acids. The CDR3 reads CASSQRSGQPQHF.

The chain has TRBV12-2 and TRBJ2-1; the TRBD1 assignment by TCRdb is unverifiable without DNA. TRBV12-2 is listed as a pseudogene. This CDR3 is built from 17 residues. The CDR3 loop reads CASRLRGGQGAYNEQFF.

The CDR3 region is CASSTTGVAVGYTF. V gene TRBV7-8 combines with J gene TRBJ1-2; the TCRdb call, TRBD1, lacks DNA for checking. Per germline, CDR1 SGHVS and CDR2 FQNEAQ. The CDR3 length is 14 residues.

The V call is TRBV4-2, the J call TRBJ2-5; TCRdb outputs TRBD1, but without DNA this stays unchecked. Per germline, CDR1 LGHNA and CDR2 YNFKEQ. The CDR3 extends over 14 amino acids. The CDR3 sequence: CASSQDRQGETQYF.